The 8 T cell receptor beta chains below were found in one sample sequenced in a study of T-cell memory formation after mild COVID-19. TCRdb fed the 5' RACE reads into MiXCR, producing one record per CDR3 protein. The sample gives almost 350,000 distinct CDR3 sequences, 20% to 25% of which show up once; around 20% is in the top ten. The sample consisted of PBMCs or a T cell subset sorted from them (not recorded which). The receptors shown here come from a man aged 18 to 29 who had mild COVID-19 (a few samples of this study predate the infection). Cell type and time point are not known.

This clonotype was observed a few times. V and J are TRBV18 and TRBJ2-7, with D tentatively TRBD1 (6 bases). This CDR3 is built from 13 residues. The germline V gene has CDR1 KGHSH and CDR2 LQKENI. Deletions cut 6 bases from V and 2 bases from J, with 11 bases between. The CDR3, as DNA: TGTGCCAGCTCGCCCGGACAGCCCTACGAGCAGTACGTC. This translates into CASSPGQPYEQYV.

For the CDR3, the DNA is TGTGCCAGCAGCTTAGAAGCCCCACCCCTCCACTTT. This sequence encodes CASSLEAPPLHF. This rearrangement joins TRBV7-2 to TRBJ1-6; unclear D gene. Between the trimmed V and J ends, which lost 1 base and 11 bases, there was a span of 6 bases. CDR1 and CDR2 from the germline V gene are SGHTA and FQGNSA. The CDR3 length is 12 residues.

V is TRBV6-5 and J is TRBJ1-1; 8 nucleotides line up with TRBD1. This CDR3 is 17 amino acids long. Germline values: CDR1 MNHEY, CDR2 SVGAGI. V gave up 0 bases and J gave up 4 bases; unmatched junction bases: 10. The CDR3 sequence is CASSYSGAGGGSTEAFF. DNA of the CDR3: TGTGCCAGCAGTTACTCGGGGGCAGGGGGCGGTAGCACTGAAGCTTTCTTT.

The chain uses TRBV7-9 and TRBJ1-5, with D unclear. This CDR3 region has 15 residues. V was pared by 1 base and J by 1 base, with 8 bases between. The germline gives CDR1 SEHNR, CDR2 FQNEAQ (reference sequence). The CDR3 loop is CASSLGTTSNQPQHF. The CDR3 bases are TGTGCCAGCAGCTTAGGTACCACGAGCAATCAGCCCCAGCATTTT.

The chain links TRBV7-3 to TRBJ1-6, with 7 bases lining up with TRBD1. After removal of 2 bases from V and 4 bases from J, the junction contained 5 bases not matched to a gene. The CDR3 is made up of 16 amino acids. Germline lookup yields CDR1 SGHTA and CDR2 FQGTGA. The CDR3, as DNA: TGTGCCAGCAGCTTACAGGACAGGAATTATAATTCACCCCTCCACTTT. This encodes CASSLQDRNYNSPLHF.

This clonotype was detected a few times. The chain combines TRBV7-2 with TRBJ2-7; perhaps TRBD2 as D (6 bases). This CDR3 region has 15 residues. V lost 3 bases and J 5 bases, leaving 17 bases between the germline ends. Germline V gene data show CDR1 as SGHTA and CDR2 as FQGNSA. The CDR3 is CASSFTGDGGHEQYV. The CDR3, as DNA: TGTGCCAGCAGCTTCACTGGGGACGGGGGACACGAGCAGTACGTC.

This clonotype was seen at least ten times. J is TRBJ2-3 and V is TRBV27; weak D call: TRBD2 (6 bases). The germline CDR1 and CDR2 sequences are MNHEY and SMNVEV (reference sequence). The V gene lost 6 bases and the J gene lost 0 bases, with 13 bases spanning the gap. This CDR3 region has 15 residues. The CDR3 sequence is CASRAGGVSTDTQYF. DNA for the CDR3: TGTGCCAGCAGAGCCGGCGGGGTTAGCACAGATACGCAGTATTTT.

This clonotype was recorded a few times. This sequence joins TRBV7-9 and TRBJ1-1; perhaps TRBD1 as D (6 bases). CDR1 is SEHNR, CDR2 FQNEAQ, per germline (reference sequence). This CDR3 spans 15 amino acids. The V end was cut by 5 bases, the J end by 4 bases, with 17 bases between. CDR3 region: CASSLGWQGSTEAFF. The CDR3 coding sequence is TGTGCCAGCAGCCTTGGTTGGCAGGGGTCCACTGAAGCTTTCTTT.